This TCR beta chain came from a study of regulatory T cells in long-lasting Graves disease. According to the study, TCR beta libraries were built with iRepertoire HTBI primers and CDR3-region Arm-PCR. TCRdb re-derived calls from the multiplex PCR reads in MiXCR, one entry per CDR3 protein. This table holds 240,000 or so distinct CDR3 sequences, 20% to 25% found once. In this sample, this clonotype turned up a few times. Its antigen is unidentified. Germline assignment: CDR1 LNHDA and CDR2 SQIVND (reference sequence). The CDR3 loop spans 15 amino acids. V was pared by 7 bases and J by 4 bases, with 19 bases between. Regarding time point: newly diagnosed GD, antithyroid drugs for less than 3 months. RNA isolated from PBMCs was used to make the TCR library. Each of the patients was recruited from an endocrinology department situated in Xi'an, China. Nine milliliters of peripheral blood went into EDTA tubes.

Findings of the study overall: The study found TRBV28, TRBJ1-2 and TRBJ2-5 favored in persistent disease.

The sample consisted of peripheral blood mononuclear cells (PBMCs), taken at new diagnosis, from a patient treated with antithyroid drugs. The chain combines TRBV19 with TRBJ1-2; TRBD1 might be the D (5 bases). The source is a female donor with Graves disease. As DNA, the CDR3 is TGTGCCAGTACACGCCCAGGGCTTGAATCCTATGGCTACACCTTC. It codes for CASTRPGLESYGYTF. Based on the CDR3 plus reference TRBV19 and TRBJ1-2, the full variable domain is DGGITQSPKYLFRKEGQNVTLSCEQNLNHDAMYWYRQDPGQGLRLIYYSQIVNDFQKGDIAEGYSVSREKKESFPLTVTSAQKNPTAFYLCASTRPGLESYGYTFGSGTRLTVV.